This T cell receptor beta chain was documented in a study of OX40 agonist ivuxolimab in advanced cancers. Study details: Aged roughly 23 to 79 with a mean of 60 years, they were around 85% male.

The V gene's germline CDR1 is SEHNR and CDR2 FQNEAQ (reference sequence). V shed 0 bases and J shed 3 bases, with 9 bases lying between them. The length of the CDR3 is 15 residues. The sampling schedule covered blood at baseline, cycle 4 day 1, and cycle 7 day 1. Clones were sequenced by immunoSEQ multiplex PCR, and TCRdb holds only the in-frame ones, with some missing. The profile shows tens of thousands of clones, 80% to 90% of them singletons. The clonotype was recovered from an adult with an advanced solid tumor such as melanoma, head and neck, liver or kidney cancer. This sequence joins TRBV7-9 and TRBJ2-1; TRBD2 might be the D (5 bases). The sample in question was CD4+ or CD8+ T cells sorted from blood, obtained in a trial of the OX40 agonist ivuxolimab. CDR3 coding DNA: TGTGCCAGCAGCTTAGCGGCTAGCATCTACAATGAGCAGTTCTTC. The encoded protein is CASSLAASIYNEQFF.